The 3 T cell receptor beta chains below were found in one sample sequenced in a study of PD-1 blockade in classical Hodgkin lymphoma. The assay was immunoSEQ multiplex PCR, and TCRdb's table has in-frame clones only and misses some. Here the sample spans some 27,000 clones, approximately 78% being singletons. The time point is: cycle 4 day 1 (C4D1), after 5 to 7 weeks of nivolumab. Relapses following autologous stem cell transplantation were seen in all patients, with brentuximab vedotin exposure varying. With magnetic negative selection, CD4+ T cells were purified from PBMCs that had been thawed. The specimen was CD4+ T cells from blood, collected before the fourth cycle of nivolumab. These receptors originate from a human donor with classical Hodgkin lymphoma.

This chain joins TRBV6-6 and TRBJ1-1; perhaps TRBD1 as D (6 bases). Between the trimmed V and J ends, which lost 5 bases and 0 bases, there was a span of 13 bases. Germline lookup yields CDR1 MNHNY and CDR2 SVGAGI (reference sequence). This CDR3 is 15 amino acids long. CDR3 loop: CASSRLTGMNTEAFF. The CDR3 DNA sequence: TGTGCCAGCAGTCGATTGACAGGTATGAACACTGAAGCTTTCTTT.

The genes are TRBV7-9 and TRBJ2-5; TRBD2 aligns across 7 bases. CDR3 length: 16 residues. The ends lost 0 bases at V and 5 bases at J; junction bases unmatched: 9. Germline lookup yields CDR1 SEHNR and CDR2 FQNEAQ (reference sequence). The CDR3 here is CASSLAGGGRSETQYF. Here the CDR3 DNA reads TGTGCCAGCAGCTTAGCGGGCGGGGGTAGATCGGAGACCCAGTACTTC.

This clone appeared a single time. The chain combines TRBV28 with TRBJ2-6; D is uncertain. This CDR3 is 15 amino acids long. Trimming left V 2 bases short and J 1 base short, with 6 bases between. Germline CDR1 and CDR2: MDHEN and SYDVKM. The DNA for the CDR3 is TGTGCCAGCAGTTTACCATCATCTGGGGCCAACGTCCTGACTTTC. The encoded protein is CASSLPSSGANVLTF.